A single sample is the source of the 26 T cell receptor beta chains below, sequenced in a study of shared clonotypes between healthy human individuals. Here immunoSEQ multiplex PCR was the method, and the copy in TCRdb shows in-frame clones only, minus some. The table shows about 2.3 million clones, with 85% to 95% occurring only once. Sequenced input: naive CD4+ T cells from PBMCs. As for subset: CD45RA+ positively selected. Receptors originate from a man younger than 35 in good health. Some clones in this sample may be carry-over from other donors' samples.

The gene calls are TRBV7-9 and TRBJ2-3; D not resolved. Germline assignment: CDR1 SEHNR and CDR2 FQNEAQ (reference sequence). Trimming removed 3 bases from V and 0 bases from J, with 10 bases in between. This CDR3 has 15 amino acids. The CDR3 here is CASSFSRPSTDTQYF. The CDR3 nucleotides are TGTGCCAGCAGCTTCTCTCGCCCTAGCACAGATACGCAGTATTTT.

This rearrangement joins TRBV29-1 to TRBJ1-4; TRBD1 aligns across 9 bases. The V gene's germline CDR1 is SQVTM and CDR2 ANQGSEA. Trimming at V came to 5 bases and at J to 5 bases, leaving 6 bases not matched to a gene. The CDR3 is 14 residues long. DNA for the CDR3: TGCAGCGTTCAAGCGGGACAGGGCAATGAAAAACTGTTTTTT. It codes for CSVQAGQGNEKLFF.

The gene calls are TRBV5-1 and TRBJ2-7, with D possibly being TRBD2 (5 bases). V was cut by 1 base and J by 3 bases, with 8 bases left in between. In germline, CDR1 is SGHRS, CDR2 YFSETQ. The CDR3 covers 13 residues. The CDR3 region is CASSLLGVYEQYF. CDR3 nucleotides: TGCGCCAGCAGCTTGTTGGGAGTCTACGAGCAGTACTTC.

The genes are TRBV9 and TRBJ1-2; 8 bases line up with TRBD1. This CDR3 is 12 amino acids long. V trimming: 2 bases; J trimming: 13 bases; junction bases outside the gene matches: 7. The V gene's germline CDR1 is SGDLS and CDR2 YYNGEE. The CDR3: CASSVQQGVITF. CDR3 nucleotide sequence: TGTGCCAGCAGCGTCCAACAGGGGGTAATCACCTTC. Full variable domain (missing parts from reference TRBV9 and TRBJ1-2): DSGVTQTPKHLITATGQRVTLRCSPRSGDLSVYWYQQSLDQGLQFLIQYYNGEERAKGNILERFSAQQFPDLHSELNLSSLELGDSALYFCASSVQQGVITFGSGTRLTVV.

The V gene is TRBV6-1, the J gene TRBJ1-2; no reliable D call. The CDR3 spans 15 residues. Germline V gene sequence: CDR1 MNHNS, CDR2 SASEGT. V lost 6 bases, J lost 2 bases, and 16 bases lay in between. The CDR3: CASRAGGVQNYGYTF. The CDR3 nucleotides are TGTGCCAGCAGAGCAGGTGGGGTTCAGAACTATGGCTACACCTTC.

This chain links TRBV11-2 with TRBJ1-3; 7 bases fit TRBD1. J gave up 10 bases and V 4 bases, and 10 bases lay outside the gene matches. This CDR3 region has 14 residues. Germline-derived CDR1 and CDR2 are SGHAT and FQNNGV. The CDR3 loop is CASSSYARGGTIYF. The CDR3 DNA follows: TGTGCCAGCAGCTCCTATGCCAGGGGGGGGACCATATATTTT.

To note about this clone: This sample includes further DNA sequences coding for the same CDR3. This chain joins TRBV28 and TRBJ2-7; no reliable D call. CDR1 is MDHEN and CDR2 is SYDVKM in the germline V gene. Trimming stripped 6 bases from V and 4 bases from J, with 7 bases between. The CDR3 sequence is 11 residues long. CDR3 nucleotide sequence: TGTGCCAGCAGCTCCCCATACGAGCAGTACTTC. This gives the protein CASSSPYEQYF.

This sequence joins TRBV7-8 and TRBJ2-1; TRBD2 is a possible D gene (7 bases). The CDR3 contains 16 residues. The V end lost 5 bases, the J end lost 2 bases, and 16 bases lay between the germline ends. The germline V gene encodes CDR1 SGHVS and CDR2 FQNEAQ. This chain's CDR3 is CASSPGGGSTYNEQFF. The CDR3 DNA sequence: TGTGCCAGCAGCCCTGGGGGCGGGAGCACCTACAATGAGCAGTTCTTC.

The chain combines TRBV19 with TRBJ2-7; D might be TRBD1 (6 bases). CDR3 length equals 17 residues. In germline, CDR1 is LNHDA, CDR2 SQIVND (reference sequence). V was trimmed by 4 bases and J by 0 bases, leaving 19 bases between them. CDR3 sequence: CASSTTRDTKYSYEQYF. In DNA, the CDR3 is TGTGCCAGTAGTACTACCCGGGACACTAAATACTCCTACGAGCAGTACTTC.

This chain connects TRBV9 to TRBJ2-7; 7 positions agree with TRBD2. The germline gives CDR1 SGDLS, CDR2 YYNGEE. J was trimmed by 5 bases and V by 0 bases; bases with no gene match: 8. The CDR3 runs 15 residues. CDR3 DNA sequence: TGTGCCAGCAGCGTAGCTTTGACGGCGGGGGACGAGCAGTACTTC. It codes for CASSVALTAGDEQYF.

The chain employs TRBV4-2 and TRBJ2-5, with 7 bases that match TRBD2. Germline assignment: CDR1 LGHNA and CDR2 YNFKEQ. The trim removed 1 base at V and 4 bases at J, leaving 6 bases unmatched. This CDR3 spans 15 amino acids. The CDR3 protein is CASSQGDREVETQYF. The CDR3 DNA follows: TGTGCCAGCAGCCAAGGAGACCGGGAGGTAGAGACCCAGTACTTC.

The rearrangement joins TRBV7-6 to TRBJ2-7; 9 nucleotides line up with TRBD2. Germline V gene sequence: CDR1 SGHVS, CDR2 FNYEAQ. The CDR3 has 16 amino acids. The trim removed 4 bases at V and 1 base at J, leaving 8 bases unmatched. CDR3 sequence: CASSSPSGRSSYEQYF. CDR3 sequence (DNA): TGTGCCAGCAGCTCCCCCAGCGGGAGGTCTTCCTACGAGCAGTACTTC. Supplemented by reference TRBV7-6 and TRBJ2-7, the full variable domain reads GAGVSQSPRYKVTKRGQDVALRCDPISGHVSLYWYRQALGQGPEFLTYFNYEAQQDKSGLPNDRFSAERPEGSISTLTIQRTEQRDSAMYRCASSSPSGRSSYEQYFGPGTRLTVT.

This sequence joins TRBV19 and TRBJ2-2; D may be TRBD2 (5 bases). Trimming stripped 5 bases from V and 4 bases from J, with 11 bases between. Germline values: CDR1 LNHDA, CDR2 SQIVND (reference sequence). The CDR3 has 14 residues. The CDR3 sequence: CASSPRTVTGELFF. In DNA, the CDR3 is TGTGCCAGTAGTCCCAGGACTGTCACCGGGGAGCTGTTTTTT.

This clone was detected once. The sample has other DNA sequences that encode this CDR3 too. V usage is TRBV18 and J usage is TRBJ2-2; D is possibly TRBD1 (5 bases). V was clipped by 3 bases and J by 1 base, with 6 bases between them. This CDR3 comprises 14 residues. Germline assignment: CDR1 KGHSH and CDR2 LQKENI. CDR3 sequence (DNA): TGTGCCAGCTCACCCGGACAGAACACCGGGGAGCTGTTTTTT. It is translated as CASSPGQNTGELFF.

This clone was seen just once. The chain's CDR3 is CASSPPRNSYEQYF. Here the CDR3 DNA reads TGTGCCAGCAGCCCACCGCGAAACTCCTACGAGCAGTACTTC. The chain employs TRBV7-9 and TRBJ2-7; no firm D call. This CDR3 is built from 14 residues. Germline CDR1 SEHNR, CDR2 FQNEAQ (reference sequence). V lost 5 bases and J 0 bases, leaving 11 bases between the germline ends.

CDR3 nucleotides: TGTGCCAGCAGTATCACAGGACAAGAGACCCAGTACTTC. Translation gives CASSITGQETQYF. This chain uses TRBV27 with TRBJ2-5; TRBD1 might be the D (5 bases). Trimming removed 5 bases at V and 2 bases at J, with 9 bases between. Germline CDR1 is MNHEY and CDR2 is SMNVEV (reference sequence). The CDR3 totals 13 residues.

The V and J genes are TRBV13 and TRBJ2-3, with 7 bases that match TRBD2. The CDR3 is 18 amino acids. The germline CDR1 and CDR2 sequences are PRHDT and FYEKMQ (reference sequence). The J segment lost 6 bases and the V segment lost 0 bases, leaving 15 bases of the junction unmatched. The CDR3 loop is CASSLGSGGTEHRDTQYF. CDR3 nucleotides: TGTGCCAGCAGCTTAGGTTCCGGGGGGACGGAACACAGGGATACGCAGTATTTT.

The chain uses TRBV11-2 and TRBJ2-7; D is possibly TRBD2 (7 bases). Trimming took off 8 bases at V and 0 bases at J, with 14 bases between the two ends. Per the germline V gene, CDR1 is SGHAT and CDR2 is FQNNGV. This CDR3 spans 14 amino acids. CDR3 nucleotides: TGTGCCAGCCTCCTCCGGGGGGCCTCCTACGAGCAGTACTTC. Translation gives CASLLRGASYEQYF.

The chain carries TRBV2 and TRBJ2-7; D is possibly TRBD2 (5 bases). V lost 2 bases and J 5 bases, leaving 13 bases between the germline ends. Germline V lookup: CDR1 SNHLY, CDR2 FYNNEI. CDR3 size: 14 residues. The CDR3, as DNA: TGTGCCAGCAGTGAAAAAGGGAGTCTAAACGAGCAGTACTTC. It encodes CASSEKGSLNEQYF.

The rearrangement uses TRBV28 and TRBJ2-1, with 16 bases identical to TRBD2. J lost 0 bases, V lost 7 bases, and 6 bases had no gene match. Germline V gives CDR1 MDHEN, CDR2 SYDVKM. This CDR3 is built from 18 residues. The CDR3, as DNA: TGTGCCAGCATTGGGACTAGCGGGAGGGCCGGCTCCTACAATGAGCAGTTCTTC. Translated: CASIGTSGRAGSYNEQFF.

This chain joins TRBV18 and TRBJ2-3, with a weak D call TRBD2 (5 bases). V was cut by 0 bases and J by 6 bases, with 19 bases left in between. There are 17 residues in the CDR3. CDR1 and CDR2 (germline): KGHSH, LQKENI. This chain's CDR3 is CASSPPLLTRGSDTQYF. In DNA form, the CDR3 reads TGTGCCAGCTCACCACCGCTATTAACTAGAGGGAGCGATACGCAGTATTTT.

This chain uses TRBV5-5 with TRBJ2-7; tentatively, D is TRBD1 or TRBD2 (5 bases each). Germline V gives CDR1 SGHKS, CDR2 YYEKEE (reference sequence). The CDR3 runs 14 residues. V was shortened by 4 bases and J by 6 bases, with 17 bases between the two germline ends. This CDR3 reads CASSRLFPGLEQYF. CDR3 DNA sequence: TGTGCCAGCAGCCGACTTTTCCCGGGGCTCGAGCAGTACTTC.

The genes are TRBV28 and TRBJ2-3; TRBD2 matches at 8 bases. The CDR3 extends over 19 amino acids. V was clipped by 3 bases and J by 6 bases; unmatched bases: 20. Germline V gene sequence: CDR1 MDHEN, CDR2 SYDVKM. CDR3 nucleotides: TGTGCCAGCAGTTTGAGAAGCGGGAGCTTGGGCCCTAAGGCGGATACGCAGTATTTT. Translating it yields CASSLRSGSLGPKADTQYF. Filled out from reference TRBV28 and TRBJ2-3, the complete variable domain reads DVKVTQSSRYLVKRTGEKVFLECVQDMDHENMFWYRQDPGLGLRLIYFSYDVKMKEKGDIPEGYSVSREKKERFSLILESASTNQTSMYLCASSLRSGSLGPKADTQYFGPGTRLTVL.

The chain is built from TRBV5-1 and TRBJ2-4; 9 bases line up with TRBD1. The V gene's germline CDR1 is SGHRS and CDR2 YFSETQ. The ends lost 2 bases at V and 2 bases at J; junction bases unmatched: 5. The CDR3 runs to 16 residues. In nucleotides, the CDR3 is TGCGCCAGCAGCTTTACAGGGGGCTCCTCCAAAAACATTCAGTACTTC. It yields the protein CASSFTGGSSKNIQYF. Variable domain in full (rest from reference TRBV5-1 and TRBJ2-4): KAGVTQTPRYLIKTRGQQVTLSCSPISGHRSVSWYQQTPGQGLQFLFEYFSETQRNKGNFPGRFSGRQFSNSRSEMNVSTLELGDSALYLCASSFTGGSSKNIQYFGAGTRLSVL.

This chain uses TRBV18 with TRBJ1-1; unclear D gene. The CDR3 sequence is 16 residues long. CDR1 is KGHSH, CDR2 LQKENI, per germline. Trimming removed 2 bases from V and 0 bases from J, with 13 bases in between. The CDR3, as DNA: TGTGCCAGCTCACCAAACTCGGCAGCCGTGAACACTGAAGCTTTCTTT. As protein: CASSPNSAAVNTEAFF.

V gene TRBV2 combines with J gene TRBJ2-5; the match to TRBD1 covers 8 bases. J lost 7 bases, V lost 6 bases, and 10 bases had no gene match. In germline, CDR1 is SNHLY, CDR2 FYNNEI. The CDR3 sequence is 14 residues long. The CDR3 spells CASRPGTGGMTQYF. The CDR3 DNA reads TGTGCCAGCAGGCCCGGGACAGGAGGTATGACCCAGTACTTC.